The rows below give T cell receptor beta chains drawn from one sample of a study of shared clonotypes between healthy human individuals. This table comes from immunoSEQ multiplex PCR, and its TCRdb copy is limited to in-frame clones, with some not included. Found here are approximately 2.5 million clones, over 85% of them singletons; the top ten hold over 0.12%. The specimen sequenced was naive CD4+ T cells sorted from blood. The origin of the receptors is a man aged 18 to 29 in good health. The conserved cysteine and the conserved F or W are not part of the CDR3 here.

TRBJ2-2 | TRBV7-2 | 11 | ASSSGGTGELF
TRBJ1-2 | TRBV5-1 | 10 | ASSSGNYGYT
TRBJ2-1 | TRBV10-2 | 13 | ASSVRPNTYNEQF
TRBJ1-1 | TRBV2 | 11 | AGTQGMNTEAF
TRBJ2-3 | TRBV14 | 16 | ASSQGSFAGGRTDTQY
TRBJ2-2 | TRBV10-1 | 11 | ASSESSGLELF
TRBJ1-5 | TRBV19 | 11 | ASSYIGNQPQH
TRBJ2-7 | TRBV25-1 | 12 | ASRVRTGTGEQY
TRBJ1-6 | TRBV19 | 13 | ASRDRTPGVSPLH
TRBJ1-1 | TRBV7-9 | 11 | ASRTGTLGEAF
TRBJ1-1 | TRBV18 | 10 | ASSPDGAEAF
TRBJ2-7 | TRBV2 | 12 | ASSPGDLGYEQY
TRBJ1-1 | TRBV5-6 | 13 | ASSRVVTGLTEAF
TRBJ1-2 | TRBV28 | 11 | ASSLTHNYGYT
TRBJ2-3 | TRBV5-1 | 12 | ASSLVPGLDTQY
TRBJ1-2 | TRBV5-1 | 13 | ASSLPGQVPYGYT
TRBJ1-4 | TRBV5-1 | 13 | ASSSSGATNEKLF
TRBJ2-7 | TRBV28 | 10 | ASSSHFYEQY
TRBJ1-5 | TRBV2 | 12 | ASSEDGSNQPQH
TRBJ1-2 | TRBV7-3 | 11 | ASSLDPGYGYT
TRBJ1-1 | TRBV5-4 | 12 | ASSYGTLVTEAF
TRBJ1-1 | TRBV20-1 | 9 | SARDTPEAF
TRBJ2-5 | TRBV7-9 | 11 | ASSLWGQETQY
TRBJ2-7 | TRBV5-1 | 13 | ASSVNSGSSYEQY
TRBJ2-2 | TRBV7-2 | 13 | ASSLRVGNTGELF
TRBJ2-5 | TRBV9 | 13 | ASSFRTSGGETQY
TRBJ2-5 | TRBV9 | 13 | ASSPGLAGVETQY
TRBJ2-7 | TRBV2 | 13 | ASLGGLAGVYEQY
TRBJ2-2 | TRBV19 | 12 | ASNPRGQGGELF
TRBJ2-1 | TRBV6-6 | 11 | ASGLTVYNEQF
TRBJ2-1 | TRBV18 | 14 | ASSLLGTSGSYEQF
TRBJ1-4 | TRBV5-8 | 13 | ASSPSGTGGEKLF
TRBJ2-5 | TRBV19 | 11 | ASSLNRGETQY
TRBJ2-5 | TRBV7-2 | 13 | ASSRTGNSVETQY
TRBJ2-4 | TRBV28 | 14 | ASSLQGPSAKNIQY
TRBJ2-5 | TRBV6-6 | 9 | ASSRKETQY
- | TRBV7-9 | 14 | ASSLEGSRSSYEQY
TRBJ1-2 | TRBV19 | 14 | ASSPAGTTGVYGYT
TRBJ2-6 | TRBV27 | 14 | ASSWKQNSGANVLT
- | TRBV4-1 | 14 | ASSQGRPQDTYEQY
TRBJ2-1 | TRBV5-1 | 13 | ASSLTSGINNEQF
TRBJ1-2 | TRBV6-6 | 12 | ASSYSPGNYGYT
TRBJ2-1 | TRBV5-4 | 13 | ASSSAPGGHQEQF
TRBJ1-2 | TRBV7-9 | 12 | ASSSSGSHYGYT
TRBJ2-3 | TRBV19 | 16 | ASSLGTGVTPSTDTQY
TRBJ2-3 | TRBV9 | 16 | ASSPGTSGRYGTDTQY
TRBJ1-5 | TRBV6-1 | 13 | ASSEAGTSNQPQH
TRBJ2-1 | TRBV10-3 | 11 | AITGSSVNEQF
TRBJ2-3 | TRBV27 | 12 | ATRGLAGAHTQY
TRBJ2-2 | TRBV30 | 12 | ASSFSGVTGELF
TRBJ2-7 | TRBV19 | 16 | ASSRTGLASRSSYEQY
TRBJ2-1 | TRBV5-1 | 12 | ASSPTGHYNEQF
TRBJ2-7 | TRBV6-5 | 12 | ASRLRDRGYEQY
TRBJ1-2 | TRBV5-6 | 9 | ATRGLYGYT